A single sample is the source of the 8 T cell receptor beta chains below, sequenced in a study of breast tumors, draining lymph nodes, adjacent tissues. Each CDR3 protein is one row after TCRdb ran MiXCR on the multiplex PCR reads. The table has 190,000 or so distinct CDR3 sequences, approximately 30% seen once. Axillary draining lymph nodes of breast cancer patients supplied the node samples. Sequenced: axillary lymph node tissue. All receptors derive from a female donor with breast cancer. Some clones in this sample may be carry-over from other donors' samples.

This clonotype has at least ten counts. V gene TRBV5-4 combines with J gene TRBJ1-3, with 10 bases aligning to TRBD1. Trimming at V came to 4 bases and at J to 2 bases, leaving 3 bases not matched to a gene. Germline lookup yields CDR1 SGHNT and CDR2 YYREEE (reference sequence). This CDR3 region has 15 residues. The CDR3 nucleotides read TGTGCCAGCAGCAAGGGACAGGGGACTGGAAACACCATATATTTT. Amino acid sequence: CASSKGQGTGNTIYF. Based on the CDR3 plus reference TRBV5-4 and TRBJ1-3, the full variable domain is ETGVTQSPTHLIKTRGQQVTLRCSSQSGHNTVSWYQQALGQGPQFIFQYYREEENGRGNFPPRFSGLQFPNYSSELNVNALELDDSALYLCASSKGQGTGNTIYFGEGSWLTVV.

This clonotype was seen many times. The V call is TRBV20-1, the J call TRBJ2-5; possibly TRBD1 or TRBD2 for D (5 bases each). V lost 5 bases and J lost 2, with 12 bases in between. This CDR3 spans 13 amino acids. Germline CDR1 is DFQATT and CDR2 is SNEGSKA (reference sequence). The DNA for the CDR3 is TGCAGTGCTCAGGTGGGGGAGCAAGAGACCCAGTACTTC. Its protein is CSAQVGEQETQYF.

This clonotype was detected only a few times. A much larger clone is a single base away; this may be a read error. This chain connects TRBV20-1 to TRBJ2-1; TRBD2 is a possible D gene (6 bases). The CDR3 has 14 residues. Germline V CDR1 and CDR2: DFQATT, SNEGSKA (reference sequence). The DNA for the CDR3 is TGTAGTGGGGCGGCGGGGAGCTCCTACACTGAGCAGTTCTTC. Translating it yields CSGAAGSSYTEQFF.

This clonotype was seen many times. The gene calls are TRBV10-3 and TRBJ2-1; a weak D match, TRBD1 (5 bases). The germline V and J ends were trimmed by 10 bases and 3 bases, with 10 bases remaining between them. This CDR3 is 12 amino acids long. Germline CDR1 reads ENHRY; CDR2 reads SYGVKD. The CDR3 region has the DNA TGTGCCACACAGGTAAACTACAATGAGCAGTTCTTC. This gives the protein CATQVNYNEQFF.

The V gene is TRBV14, the J gene TRBJ1-2, with 7 positions matching TRBD1. The V gene's germline CDR1 is SGHDN and CDR2 FVKESK. CDR3 length: 12 residues. Losses at the gene ends were 6 bases for V and 4 bases for J; bases not matched to a gene: 2. DNA of the CDR3: TGTGCCAGCAGAGGGACAGCCTATGGCTACACCTTC. It translates to CASRGTAYGYTF.

This clonotype was counted at least ten times. The CDR3 protein is CATSDSTGFSNQPQHF. CDR3 DNA: TGTGCCACCAGTGACTCGACCGGGTTTAGCAATCAGCCCCAGCATTTT. The rearrangement links TRBV24-1 to TRBJ1-5; D ambiguous. The V gene lost 4 bases and the J gene lost 0 bases, with 12 bases spanning the gap. This CDR3 region has 16 residues. The germline V gene has CDR1 KGHDR and CDR2 SFDVKD.

In this sample, this clonotype turned up many times. The gene calls are TRBV19 and TRBJ2-5; D perhaps matches TRBD2 (5 bases). Trimming pared 5 bases from V and 4 bases from J, leaving 17 bases between. This CDR3 is 15 amino acids long. Germline loops: CDR1 LNHDA, CDR2 SQIVND (reference sequence). Here the CDR3 DNA reads TGTGCCAGTAGTCCGGGATGGTCTTTTGGAGAGACCCAGTACTTC. As protein: CASSPGWSFGETQYF. The whole variable domain, filled in from reference TRBV19 and TRBJ2-5, reads DGGITQSPKYLFRKEGQNVTLSCEQNLNHDAMYWYRQDPGQGLRLIYYSQIVNDFQKGDIAEGYSVSREKKESFPLTVTSAQKNPTAFYLCASSPGWSFGETQYFGPGTRLLVL.

In this sample, this clonotype turned up many times. The chain is built from TRBV12-3 or TRBV12-4 and TRBJ2-3; D unclear. The CDR3 contains 11 residues. V lost 6 bases and J 5 bases, leaving 6 bases between the germline ends. The CDR3 protein is CASSLKDTQYF. CDR3 nucleotides: TGTGCCAGCAGCCTCAAAGATACGCAGTATTTT.